Below are 16 T cell receptor beta chains sequenced from a single sample in a study of blood T cell repertoires in COVID-19. Profiled with immunoSEQ multiplex PCR; TCRdb holds only in-frame clones, not every one. The sample has 320,000 or so clones; 85% are singletons. What was sequenced was PBMCs or T cells enriched from blood (not recorded which). Every receptor here comes from a woman aged 30 to 39 who had been exposed to COVID-19.

This clone was seen only once. V and J are TRBV10-3 and TRBJ2-5, with D possibly TRBD1 on 6 matching bases. Trimming pared 11 bases from V and 5 bases from J, leaving 18 bases between. This CDR3 is 13 amino acids long. Per germline, CDR1 ENHRY and CDR2 SYGVKD. The CDR3 spells CAASRGNGETQYF. CDR3 coding DNA: TGTGCCGCATCCAGGGGTAACGGCGAGACCCAGTACTTC.

This chain links TRBV7-2 with TRBJ1-4; 9 bases match TRBD1. The CDR3 sequence is 15 residues long. From germline, CDR1 is SGHTA and CDR2 FQGNSA. Trimming took 5 bases from V and 7 from J; bases not matched to a gene: 8. CDR3: CASSPDRDRVEKLFF. CDR3 bases: TGTGCCAGCAGCCCTGACCGGGACAGGGTTGAAAAACTGTTTTTT. The full variable domain, rest sourced from reference TRBV7-2 and TRBJ1-4, is GAGVSQSPSNKVTEKGKDVELRCDPISGHTALYWYRQSLGQGLEFLIYFQGNSAPDKSGLPSDRFSAERTGGSVSTLTIQRTQQEDSAVYLCASSPDRDRVEKLFFGSGTQLSVL.

Concerning this clone itself: Other DNA sequences in this sample translate to the same CDR3. This CDR3 reads CASSSGTGDYEQYF. The CDR3 nucleotides are TGTGCCAGCAGTTCCGGGACAGGGGACTACGAGCAGTACTTC. This chain links TRBV27 with TRBJ2-7; 10 positions match TRBD1. The J segment lost 3 bases and the V segment lost 4 bases, leaving 3 bases of the junction unmatched. The V gene's germline CDR1 is MNHEY and CDR2 SMNVEV (reference sequence). This CDR3 is built from 14 residues.

This clone was counted only a few times. V gene TRBV28 combines with J gene TRBJ1-4; 8 nucleotides match TRBD1. The germline gives CDR1 MDHEN, CDR2 SYDVKM. The CDR3 is 14 amino acids. J was trimmed by 8 bases and V by 6 bases; bases with no gene match: 8. The CDR3 sequence: CASSWTGYSEKLFF. The CDR3 nucleotides are TGTGCCAGCAGCTGGACAGGGTATTCGGAAAAACTGTTTTTT.

The chain is built from TRBV28 and TRBJ1-5, with D unresolved. CDR1 and CDR2 from the germline V gene are MDHEN and SYDVKM. This CDR3 spans 12 amino acids. V was cut by 5 bases and J by 10 bases, with 12 bases left in between. This CDR3 reads CASSPIRSPQHF. CDR3 sequence (DNA): TGTGCCAGCAGTCCCATACGGTCACCCCAGCATTTT.

The rearrangement links TRBV24-1 to TRBJ2-1; 8 nucleotides align to TRBD2. The CDR3 consists of 12 residues. In germline, CDR1 is KGHDR, CDR2 SFDVKD. The J segment lost 12 bases and the V segment lost 2 bases, leaving 2 bases of the junction unmatched. CDR3 sequence: CATSDSGTRQFF. The CDR3 DNA follows: TGTGCCACCAGTGATTCCGGGACTAGGCAGTTCTTC.

The rearrangement links TRBV6-2 or TRBV6-3 to TRBJ2-5; no clear D gene. CDR3 length: 12 amino acids. The V gene lost 6 bases and the J gene lost 5 bases, with 10 bases spanning the gap. Germline values: CDR1 MNHEY, CDR2 SVGEGT. CDR3 protein: CASSQTMETQYF. CDR3 nucleotide sequence: TGTGCCAGCAGCCAAACTATGGAGACCCAGTACTTC.

This clone was counted at least ten times. This sequence joins TRBV28 and TRBJ1-4, with TRBD1 identical over 9 bases. Per germline, CDR1 MDHEN and CDR2 SYDVKM. The CDR3 extends over 15 amino acids. Trimming at V came to 5 bases and at J to 8 bases, leaving 9 bases not matched to a gene. The CDR3 spells CASSRATGGEEKLFF. The CDR3 nucleotides read TGTGCCAGCAGTCGAGCGACAGGGGGAGAGGAAAAACTGTTTTTT.

This chain uses TRBV4-2 with TRBJ1-4; 12 bases are a match to TRBD1. The ends lost 0 bases at V and 5 bases at J; junction bases unmatched: 7. The CDR3 is 18 amino acids. Germline V lookup: CDR1 LGHNA, CDR2 YNFKEQ. CDR3 sequence: CASSQDRGQGALNEKLFF. In DNA, the CDR3 is TGTGCCAGCAGCCAAGATAGGGGACAGGGGGCTCTAAATGAAAAACTGTTTTTT.

This clone came up many times. This rearrangement joins TRBV6-5 to TRBJ2-7; maybe TRBD1 (6 bases). CDR1 is MNHEY and CDR2 is SVGAGI in the germline V gene. Trimming removed 6 bases at V and 3 bases at J, with 15 bases between. The CDR3 totals 14 residues. The CDR3, as DNA: TGTGCCAGCAGCCTAAACAGGGACCTCTACGAGCAGTACTTC. As protein: CASSLNRDLYEQYF.

V gene TRBV9 combines with J gene TRBJ2-3, with D perhaps TRBD1 (8 bases). This CDR3 comprises 16 residues. Deletions cut 4 bases from V and 5 bases from J, with 20 bases between. Germline CDR1 is SGDLS and CDR2 is YYNGEE. The CDR3 region is CASSPRTGTGGDTQYF. CDR3 DNA: TGTGCCAGCAGCCCCCGGACAGGGACGGGAGGAGATACGCAGTATTTT. The complete variable domain, with remaining parts taken from reference TRBV9 and TRBJ2-3, reads DSGVTQTPKHLITATGQRVTLRCSPRSGDLSVYWYQQSLDQGLQFLIQYYNGEERAKGNILERFSAQQFPDLHSELNLSSLELGDSALYFCASSPRTGTGGDTQYFGPGTRLTVL.

This chain joins TRBV7-2 and TRBJ2-3; 12 positions agree with TRBD2. Per germline, CDR1 SGHTA and CDR2 FQGNSA. The CDR3 sequence is 16 residues long. With V trimmed by 5 bases and J by 6 bases, 9 bases remained unmatched. In DNA, the CDR3 is TGTGCCAGCAGCCGCCGACTAGCGGGAGTGAGTGATACGCAGTATTTT. Protein sequence: CASSRRLAGVSDTQYF.

V gene TRBV4-3 combines with J gene TRBJ2-7; tentative D call: TRBD2 (6 bases). V lost 0 bases and J 0 bases, leaving 12 bases between the germline ends. The CDR3 loop spans 16 amino acids. Per germline, CDR1 LGHNA and CDR2 YSLEER. The CDR3 DNA reads TGCGCCAGCAGCCAAGACCTCGGAGGGAGCTCCTACGAGCAGTACTTC. It translates to CASSQDLGGSSYEQYF.

The chain combines TRBV4-3 with TRBJ2-7; the D gene is possibly TRBD2 (5 bases). The length of the CDR3 is 16 residues. Germline-derived CDR1 and CDR2 are LGHNA and YSLEER. V lost 0 bases, J lost 0 bases, and 12 bases lay in between. Written as DNA, the CDR3 is TGCGCCAGCAGCCAAGACGGGCTAGCTGGCTCCTACGAGCAGTACTTC. It translates to CASSQDGLAGSYEQYF.

The chain joins TRBV2 to TRBJ2-7; D not certain. Germline assignment: CDR1 SNHLY and CDR2 FYNNEI. Trimming shortened V by 7 bases and J by 3 bases, and 13 bases separated the two germline ends. The length of the CDR3 is 13 residues. CDR3 in amino acids: CASKTNSYYEQYF. CDR3 in DNA: TGTGCCAGCAAGACGAACAGTTACTACGAGCAGTACTTC.

The V and J genes are TRBV12-3 or TRBV12-4 and TRBJ2-1; a possible D gene is TRBD1 (5 bases). The germline V and J ends were trimmed by 5 bases and 2 bases, with 7 bases remaining between them. The CDR3 covers 13 residues. CDR3 in amino acids: CASSPTAYNEQFF. The CDR3 DNA reads TGTGCCAGCAGTCCGACAGCCTACAATGAGCAGTTCTTC.